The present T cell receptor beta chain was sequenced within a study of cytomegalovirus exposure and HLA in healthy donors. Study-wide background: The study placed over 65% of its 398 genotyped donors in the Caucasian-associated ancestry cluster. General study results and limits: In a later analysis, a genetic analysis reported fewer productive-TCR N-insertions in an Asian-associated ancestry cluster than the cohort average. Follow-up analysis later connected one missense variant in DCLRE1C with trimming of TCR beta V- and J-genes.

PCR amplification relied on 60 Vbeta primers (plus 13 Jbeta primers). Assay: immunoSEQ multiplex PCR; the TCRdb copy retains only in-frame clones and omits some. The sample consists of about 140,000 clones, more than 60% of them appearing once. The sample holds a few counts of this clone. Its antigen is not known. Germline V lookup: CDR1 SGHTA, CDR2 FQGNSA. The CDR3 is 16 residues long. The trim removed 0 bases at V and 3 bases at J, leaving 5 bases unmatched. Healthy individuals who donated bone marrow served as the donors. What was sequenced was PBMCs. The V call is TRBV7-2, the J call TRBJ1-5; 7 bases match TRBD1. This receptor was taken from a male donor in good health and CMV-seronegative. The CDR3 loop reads CASSLATGLPNQPQHF. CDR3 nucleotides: TGTGCCAGCAGCTTAGCGACAGGGTTACCCAATCAGCCCCAGCATTTT.